This T cell receptor (beta chain) was found in a study of blood T cell repertoires in COVID-19. In the original processing: Reference gene primer amplification yielded estimated nucleated cell counts. Clones were sequenced by immunoSEQ multiplex PCR, and TCRdb holds only the in-frame ones, with some missing. The V and J calls and clone size are taken from that table; D and trimming were inferred from the DNA. The sample has 65,000 to 85,000 clones, around 89% seen once. Germline-derived CDR1 and CDR2 are SGHRS and YFSETQ. CDR3 length equals 15 residues. The ends were cut back, 0 bases at V and 6 bases at J, with 15 bases in the middle. This clone showed up just a few times.

The specimen sequenced was peripheral blood. The V and J genes are TRBV5-1 and TRBJ2-5; possibly TRBD2 for D (6 bases). This sequence originates from a human donor in a cohort sampled during active COVID-19. The CDR3 loop reads CASSLEWASAKTQYF. In DNA, the CDR3 is TGCGCCAGCAGCTTGGAGTGGGCTAGCGCAAAGACCCAGTACTTC.